The source of this T cell receptor beta chain is a study of blood T cell repertoires in COVID-19. For the study at large: The study drew acute and convalescent COVID-19 samples from the United States, Italy and Spain. T cells, B-cell-depleted T cells, or PBMCs supplied cDNA or gDNA.

This clone was seen a handful of times. V was clipped by 5 bases and J by 4 bases; unmatched bases: 3. This CDR3 contains 14 residues. Germline V lookup: CDR1 MNHNY, CDR2 SVGAGI (reference sequence). In the study's own analysis: Nucleated cell number was recorded as an estimate derived from reference gene primer amplification. The method was immunoSEQ multiplex PCR; TCRdb's version includes in-frame clones alone and lacks a portion of them. The D gene and trimming were derived from the DNA, and the V and J assignments and clone size from that table. The table records about 140,000 clones, approximately 84% of them present only once.

Sample: peripheral blood. The chain uses TRBV6-6 and TRBJ2-1, with TRBD1 matching 9 bases. This receptor was identified in a woman older than 75 in a cohort sampled during active or convalescent COVID-19. CDR3 in DNA: TGTGCCAGCAGTCTAGGGACAGGGTACAATGAGCAGTTCTTC. As protein: CASSLGTGYNEQFF.